These 21 T cell receptor beta chains were all obtained from the same sample, sequenced in a study of early T cells in non-severe SARS-CoV-2 infection. TCRdb ran MiXCR on the 5' RACE reads and lists one entry per CDR3 protein. In the table there are roughly 25,000 distinct CDR3 sequences, 5.1% of which are singletons. The specimen sequenced was whole blood. The receptor set was obtained from an adult who was a healthcare worker with PCR-confirmed SARS-CoV-2 infection or an uninfected control (not recorded which).

This clonotype was found a few times. The chain recombines TRBV11-2 with TRBJ2-7; D not resolved. The CDR3 runs to 13 residues. The V gene lost 3 bases and the J gene lost 0 bases, with 6 bases spanning the gap. Germline V CDR1 and CDR2: SGHAT, FQNNGV. As DNA, the CDR3 is TGTGCCAGCAGCTTCGGCAGCTCCTACGAGCAGTACTTC. This encodes CASSFGSSYEQYF.

This clonotype came up many times. The chain joins TRBV27 to TRBJ1-2; unclear D gene. The CDR3 has 14 amino acids. The germline CDR1 and CDR2 sequences are MNHEY and SMNVEV (reference sequence). Trimming cost V 2 bases and J 8 bases, with 15 bases left between them. The CDR3 DNA follows: TGTGCCAGCAGTTTACTAGCGGACCTGGGAGGCTACACCTTC. Translated: CASSLLADLGGYTF.

The chain couples TRBV25-1 to TRBJ1-6; possibly TRBD1 for D (5 bases). V was cut by 4 bases and J by 7 bases, with 11 bases left in between. The germline V gene has CDR1 MGHDK and CDR2 SYGVNS. This CDR3 spans 14 amino acids. CDR3 nucleotides: TGTGCCAGCAGTGTTGTGGACACGAATTCACCCCTCCACTTT. Its protein product is CASSVVDTNSPLHF.

In this sample, this clonotype turned up many times. The rearrangement links TRBV4-2 to TRBJ2-6; no firm D call. This CDR3 region has 17 residues. With 2 bases removed from V and 0 bases from J, the gap between germline ends came to 11 bases. Germline assignment: CDR1 LGHNA and CDR2 YNFKEQ. DNA of the CDR3: TGTGCCAGCAGCCAAAGCCCCTCGGACTCTGGGGCCAACGTCCTGACTTTC. It is translated as CASSQSPSDSGANVLTF.

The chain uses TRBV29-1 and TRBJ2-6; D tentatively reads TRBD1 or TRBD2 (6 bases each). CDR1 and CDR2 from the germline V gene are SQVTM and ANQGSEA. The CDR3 runs 14 residues. V was clipped by 3 bases and J by 2 bases, with 8 bases between them. The CDR3 DNA reads TGCAGCGTTGATAGGGGGGCTGGGGCCAACGTCCTGACTTTC. Protein product: CSVDRGAGANVLTF.

The V and J genes are TRBV4-1 and TRBJ1-2; D call uncertain. CDR3 length: 15 amino acids. Trimming stripped 0 bases from V and 6 bases from J, with 14 bases between. Germline CDR1 is MGHRA and CDR2 is YSYEKL. CDR3: CASSQEERGGHGYTF. CDR3 DNA sequence: TGCGCCAGCAGCCAAGAAGAACGGGGAGGGCATGGCTACACCTTC.

The J gene is TRBJ1-2, the V gene TRBV6-5, with a weak D call TRBD1 (5 bases). V was trimmed by 5 bases and J by 6 bases, leaving 22 bases between them. Germline CDR1 reads MNHEY; CDR2 reads SVGAGI. The CDR3 is made up of 16 amino acids. CDR3 sequence (DNA): TGTGCCAGCAGTCCTAGGGACGGAGGAGGGCGGGATGGCTACACCTTC. This encodes CASSPRDGGGRDGYTF.

This clonotype showed up many times. The genes are TRBV18 and TRBJ2-1, with D possibly being TRBD2 (5 bases). This CDR3 spans 18 amino acids. The V gene lost 5 bases and the J gene lost 0 bases, with 20 bases spanning the gap. CDR1 and CDR2 (germline): KGHSH, LQKENI. The CDR3 reads CASSSRERTLSSYNEQFF. The CDR3 DNA reads TGTGCCAGCTCATCCCGTGAGCGGACTCTTAGCTCCTACAATGAGCAGTTCTTC.

This clonotype was seen repeatedly, ten times or more. The rearrangement links TRBV29-1 to TRBJ1-1; no firm D call. The length of the CDR3 is 11 residues. Germline V gene lookup returns CDR1 SQVTM and CDR2 ANQGSEA. Trimming removed 7 bases from V and 5 bases from J, with 11 bases in between. The CDR3 sequence is CSANRDTEAFF. As DNA, the CDR3 is TGCAGCGCCAATAGGGATACTGAAGCTTTCTTT.

The chain joins TRBV19 to TRBJ1-2, with TRBD1 matching over 9 bases. Germline assignment: CDR1 LNHDA and CDR2 SQIVND (reference sequence). Trimming cost V 3 bases and J 11 bases; bases outside gene matches: 13. CDR3 length equals 15 residues. Here the CDR3 reads CASSMTTGQGTRYTF. The DNA for the CDR3 is TGTGCCAGTAGTATGACCACGGGACAGGGTACAAGGTACACCTTC.

The rearrangement uses TRBV27 and TRBJ1-4; 10 bases are a match to TRBD1. CDR3 size: 21 residues. Germline CDR1 MNHEY, CDR2 SMNVEV (reference sequence). V trimming: 0 bases; J trimming: 5 bases; junction bases outside the gene matches: 18. CDR3 sequence (DNA): TGTGCCAGCAGTTTATCGGCCAGTACGGACAGGGGGTTTAATAGGAATGAAAAACTGTTTTTT. Its translation is CASSLSASTDRGFNRNEKLFF.

This clonotype was counted a few times. The chain couples TRBV6-4 to TRBJ2-3, with 10 bases that match TRBD2. CDR3 size: 16 residues. Looked up from germline, CDR1 is MRHNA and CDR2 is SNTAGT. V lost 2 bases, J lost 5 bases, and 7 bases stayed unmatched. The CDR3 spells CASSDGLADGLDTQYF. The DNA for the CDR3 is TGTGCCAGCAGTGACGGACTAGCGGACGGCTTAGATACGCAGTATTTT.

This clonotype has only a few counts. The rearrangement uses TRBV7-3 and TRBJ2-2; D is uncertain. CDR1 is SGHTA and CDR2 is FQGTGA in the germline V gene. Trimming removed 1 base at V and 5 bases at J, with 5 bases between. The CDR3 totals 13 residues. The CDR3 region has the DNA TGTGCCAGCAGCTTAATTAGGACCGGGGAGCTGTTTTTT. Translated, it gives CASSLIRTGELFF. The full variable domain, completed using reference TRBV7-3 and TRBJ2-2, is GAGVSQTPSNKVTEKGKYVELRCDPISGHTALYWYRQSLGQGPEFLIYFQGTGAADDSGLPNDRFFAVRPEGSVSTLKIQRTERGDSAVYLCASSLIRTGELFFGEGSRLTVL.

The V call is TRBV9, the J call TRBJ2-1, with D hard to call. From germline, CDR1 is SGDLS and CDR2 YYNGEE. This CDR3 comprises 14 residues. V was trimmed by 0 bases and J by 7 bases, leaving 11 bases between them. Here the CDR3 reads CASSVGGSRNEQFF. The CDR3 DNA is TGTGCCAGCAGCGTAGGCGGCTCGCGAAATGAGCAGTTCTTC.

In its sample, this clonotype was seen many times. The J gene is TRBJ1-5, the V gene TRBV11-2; D is uncertain. V dropped 3 bases and J dropped 5 bases, with 8 bases sitting between them. Germline CDR1 is SGHAT and CDR2 is FQNNGV. CDR3 length: 13 amino acids. The CDR3 DNA is TGTGCCAGCAGCTTTTTAGCCGATCAGCCCCAGCATTTT. Translating gives CASSFLADQPQHF.

This clonotype was recorded at least ten times. The gene calls are TRBV29-1 and TRBJ2-4, with D possibly matching TRBD1 (6 bases). Deletions cut 4 bases from V and 8 bases from J, with 21 bases between. Germline V gene data show CDR1 as SQVTM and CDR2 as ANQGSEA. The CDR3 runs 15 residues. CDR3 sequence: CSVVGGRQGADIQYF. Written as DNA, the CDR3 is TGCAGCGTTGTTGGGGGCCGGCAGGGAGCGGACATTCAGTACTTC.

There are a few counts of this clonotype. This chain uses TRBV3-1 with TRBJ2-1, with a tentative D call TRBD2 (6 bases). The CDR3 has 15 amino acids. The germline V gene has CDR1 LGHDT and CDR2 YNNKEL (reference sequence). Trimming cost V 0 bases and J 3 bases, with 9 bases left between them. CDR3 nucleotide sequence: TGTGCCAGCAGCCAAGATGGGCGGGACTACAATGAGCAGTTCTTC. Amino acid sequence: CASSQDGRDYNEQFF.

This clonotype was counted at least ten times. The V gene is TRBV29-1, the J gene TRBJ1-1; D uncertain. The germline V and J ends were trimmed by 0 bases and 8 bases, with 13 bases remaining between them. Germline assignment: CDR1 SQVTM and CDR2 ANQGSEA. The CDR3 covers 13 residues. As DNA, the CDR3 is TGCAGCGTTGAAGAGGGAGCCCTTATGGAAGCTTTCTTT. Translation: CSVEEGALMEAFF.

In its sample, this clonotype was seen many times. The rearrangement links TRBV29-1 to TRBJ2-5; the match to TRBD2 covers 7 bases. The V gene's germline CDR1 is SQVTM and CDR2 ANQGSEA. The J segment lost 4 bases and the V segment lost 7 bases, leaving 3 bases of the junction unmatched. CDR3 length: 11 amino acids. The CDR3: CSGGTTETQYF. The DNA for the CDR3 is TGCAGCGGAGGGACTACAGAGACCCAGTACTTC. Complete variable domain (other parts from reference TRBV29-1 and TRBJ2-5): SAVISQKPSRDICQRGTSLTIQCQVDSQVTMMFWYRQQPGQSLTLIATANQGSEATYESGFVIDKFPISRPNLTFSTLTVSNMSPEDSSIYLCSGGTTETQYFGPGTRLLVL.

This clonotype was observed at least ten times. The chain uses TRBV7-6 and TRBJ2-3; D remains ambiguous. Trimming cost V 2 bases and J 0 bases, with 3 bases left between them. The germline gives CDR1 SGHVS, CDR2 FNYEAQ. This CDR3 has 13 amino acids. CDR3 region: CASSLPSTDTQYF. CDR3 nucleotide sequence: TGTGCCAGCAGCTTACCAAGCACAGATACGCAGTATTTT.

This clonotype was counted ten times or more. V gene TRBV7-2 combines with J gene TRBJ1-2; D is unclear. CDR3 length equals 13 residues. Deletions cut 1 base from V and 7 bases from J, with 10 bases between. Germline assignment: CDR1 SGHTA and CDR2 FQGNSA. In DNA form, the CDR3 reads TGTGCCAGCAGCTTAGAGTTCATGGGTGGCTACACCTTC. It translates to CASSLEFMGGYTF.